This T cell receptor beta chain was documented in a study of T-cell memory formation after mild COVID-19. This clonotype is a singleton in its sample. TCRdb reprocessed the 5' RACE reads via MiXCR and lists one record per CDR3 protein. Of about 390,000 distinct CDR3 sequences detected, under 25% appear once; the ten largest clones hold around 12%. Per the germline V gene, CDR1 is LGHNT and CDR2 is FRNRAP. V was shortened by 6 bases and J by 6 bases, with 15 bases between the two germline ends. The CDR3 is 14 residues long. This rearrangement joins TRBV12-5 to TRBJ2-1; TRBD1 is a possible D gene (5 bases). Sequenced input: PBMCs or a T cell subset sorted from them (not recorded which). The TCR originated in an adult woman who had mild COVID-19 (a few samples of this study predate the infection). Cell type and time point are not known. CDR3 sequence reads: CASGDSLRSNEQFF. The CDR3 region has the DNA TGTGCTAGTGGAGACAGCTTACGGAGCAATGAGCAGTTCTTC.